The subject of this entry is one TCR beta chain. The antigen remains unidentified. This sample is drawn from a study of PD-1 blockade in classical Hodgkin lymphoma. Across the whole study: Intravenous nivolumab at 3 mg/kg was given to patients every 2 weeks.

V lost 0 bases and J 2 bases, leaving 12 bases between the germline ends. Germline loops: CDR1 SGHRS, CDR2 YFSETQ. The CDR3 consists of 15 residues. Study-wide results and limits: Significantly greater TCR diversity emerged by C4D1 in CD4+ cells but not CD8+ cells. What caused the repertoire differences, perhaps disease activity or prior therapy, remains undefined.

Profiling relied on immunoSEQ multiplex PCR, and the TCRdb table lists in-frame clones only, not all of them. The sample has about 28,000 clones, roughly 75% seen once; the top ten hold 15% to 20%. The time point: cycle 4 day 1 (C4D1), after six to seven weeks of nivolumab. Brentuximab vedotin exposure varied, and every patient relapsed after autologous stem cell transplantation. Sequences were derived from peripheral blood mononuclear cells (PBMCs), sampled before the fourth cycle of nivolumab. This clonotype was obtained from a human donor with classical Hodgkin lymphoma. The rearrangement links TRBV5-1 to TRBJ2-7, with D unclear. CDR3 DNA sequence: TGCGCCAGCAGCTTGGCACCGACTGTACCCTACGAGCAGTACTTC. It codes for CASSLAPTVPYEQYF.